This T cell receptor beta chain was profiled in a study of control samples from healthy donors and cancer patients. Germline CDR1 is SGDLS and CDR2 is YYNGEE. Deletions cut 4 bases from V and 4 bases from J, with 19 bases between. This CDR3 is 16 amino acids long. Libraries were prepared by immunoSEQ multiplex PCR; TCRdb keeps only in-frame clonotypes and omits some of them. The sample holds 130,000 to 150,000 clones, roughly 90% seen once. The rearrangement joins TRBV9 to TRBJ2-3; D is perhaps TRBD1 or TRBD2 (5 bases each). This receptor was taken from a man aged 30 to 39 in good health. The sequenced sample was blood. CDR3 sequence: CASSPGPIRSADTQYF. In DNA, the CDR3 is TGTGCCAGCAGCCCGGGACCTATAAGGAGCGCAGATACGCAGTATTTT.